The 17 T cell receptor beta chains given below trace back to one sample, sequenced in a study of cytomegalovirus exposure and HLA in healthy donors (dated by TCRdb to the late 2010s). Library method: the immunoSEQ multiplex PCR assay. A mixture of 60 forward primers for TCR Vbeta segments and 13 reverse primers for TCR Jbeta segments was used in the multiplex PCR. TCRdb mirrors the immuneACCESS table, restricted to in-frame sequences. Some clones are absent from its copies; in checked studies, under half trace to an unresolved V gene, and the reason for the others is unknown. Within this sample are roughly 90,000 clones, with about four fifths of them counted one time only. The biggest ten clones account for roughly 3.5% of the sample. What was sequenced was PBMCs. The source is a man younger than 45 in good health and CMV-seropositive.

This chain connects TRBV2 to TRBJ2-1, with 14 bases fitting TRBD2. V lost 4 bases and J lost 2; bases outside the gene matches: 4. The CDR3 is made up of 17 amino acids. Germline V gene lookup returns CDR1 SNHLY and CDR2 FYNNEI. DNA of the CDR3: TGTGCCAGCAGTGGCGGGACTAGCGGGAGTACCTACAATGAGCAGTTCTTC. Encoded protein: CASSGGTSGSTYNEQFF.

This chain connects TRBV19 to TRBJ1-2, with a tentative D call TRBD1 (5 bases). V was clipped by 2 bases and J by 4 bases, with 14 bases between them. Germline V gene sequence: CDR1 LNHDA, CDR2 SQIVND (reference sequence). This CDR3 has 15 amino acids. CDR3 loop: CASSIRPVGLYGYTF. CDR3 nucleotides: TGTGCCAGTAGTATAAGGCCAGTGGGACTCTATGGCTACACCTTC.

The chain carries TRBV27 and TRBJ2-1; the D is unclear. This CDR3 is 13 amino acids long. Deletions cut 4 bases from V and 1 base from J, with 5 bases between. CDR1 is MNHEY and CDR2 is SMNVEV in the germline V gene (reference sequence). The CDR3 loop reads CASSSRSYNEQFF. DNA of the CDR3: TGTGCCAGCAGTTCCCGGTCCTACAATGAGCAGTTCTTC.

V gene TRBV7-2 combines with J gene TRBJ2-3, with D hard to call. V lost 1 base and J 1 base, leaving 9 bases between the germline ends. Germline-derived CDR1 and CDR2 are SGHTA and FQGNSA. This CDR3 contains 15 residues. Here the CDR3 reads CASSLGRTGTDTQYF. The CDR3 nucleotides read TGTGCCAGCAGCTTAGGACGCACAGGCACAGATACGCAGTATTTT. Supplemented by reference TRBV7-2 and TRBJ2-3, the full variable domain reads GAGVSQSPSNKVTEKGKDVELRCDPISGHTALYWYRQSLGQGLEFLIYFQGNSAPDKSGLPSDRFSAERTGGSVSTLTIQRTQQEDSAVYLCASSLGRTGTDTQYFGPGTRLTVL.

The gene calls are TRBV25-1 and TRBJ2-5, with 10 nucleotides matching TRBD1. The J call could be wrong; TRBJ2-7 is a better fit for the DNA end. The CDR3 runs 14 residues. Germline V CDR1 and CDR2: MGHDK, SYGVNS. The CDR3 bases are TGTGCCAGCAGGCGGACAGGGGGCTCCTACGAGCAGTACTTC. It encodes CASRRTGGSYEQYF.

This chain connects TRBV5-4 to TRBJ2-7, with a tentative D call TRBD1 (6 bases). Germline lookup yields CDR1 SGHNT and CDR2 YYREEE (reference sequence). V was clipped by 0 bases and J by 3 bases, with 13 bases between them. The CDR3 extends over 15 amino acids. CDR3 coding DNA: TGTGCCAGCAGCTTGGATAGACAGGATTTCTACGAGCAGTACTTC. This translates into CASSLDRQDFYEQYF.

The V gene is TRBV4-3, the J gene TRBJ2-4; TRBD1 matches 8 bases. This CDR3 is 17 amino acids long. Germline CDR1 and CDR2: LGHNA and YSLEER. Trimming cost V 1 base and J 0 bases; bases outside gene matches: 5. The DNA for the CDR3 is TGCGCCAGCAGCCAAGGGGCACAGGGGGTAGCCAAAAACATTCAGTACTTC. This encodes CASSQGAQGVAKNIQYF.

J is TRBJ2-1 and V is TRBV7-8, with 15 bases aligning to TRBD2. The junction had 8 bases not matched to a gene; V was cut back by 5 bases and J by 9 bases. The germline gives CDR1 SGHVS, CDR2 FQNEAQ. This CDR3 has 16 residues. CDR3 sequence: CASSHGLAGGFGEQFF. The DNA of the CDR3 is TGTGCCAGCAGCCACGGACTAGCGGGAGGGTTCGGTGAGCAGTTCTTC.

This chain links TRBV7-2 with TRBJ2-1; possible D gene TRBD2, 6 bases. This CDR3 is built from 15 residues. Trimming removed 1 base from V and 4 bases from J, with 11 bases in between. CDR1 is SGHTA, CDR2 FQGNSA, per germline. The CDR3 sequence is CASSLDGGPYNEQFF. CDR3 bases: TGTGCCAGCAGCTTAGACGGAGGGCCGTACAATGAGCAGTTCTTC.

The chain links TRBV25-1 to TRBJ2-3; 7 nucleotides align to TRBD1. This CDR3 has 16 amino acids. Per germline, CDR1 MGHDK and CDR2 SYGVNS. The ends lost 5 bases at V and 3 bases at J; junction bases unmatched: 11. The CDR3 nucleotides are TGTGCCAGCAGTCGGCACAGGGGCTCCAGTACAGATACGCAGTATTTT. This sequence encodes CASSRHRGSSTDTQYF.

The J gene is TRBJ2-7, the V gene TRBV27, with 11 bases lining up with TRBD2. CDR1 and CDR2 (germline): MNHEY, SMNVEV (reference sequence). V trimming: 6 bases; J trimming: 4 bases; junction bases outside the gene matches: 11. The CDR3 spans 16 residues. The CDR3 protein is CASSTPTSGSRYEQYF. The CDR3 region has the DNA TGTGCCAGCAGCACCCCTACTAGCGGGAGTAGGTACGAGCAGTACTTC.

The V call is TRBV6-6, the J call TRBJ1-2; D gene ambiguous. The V end lost 2 bases, the J end lost 2 bases, and 9 bases lay between the germline ends. Looked up from germline, CDR1 is MNHNY and CDR2 is SVGAGI (reference sequence). The CDR3 covers 14 residues. The CDR3 sequence is CASSYLRENYGYTF. CDR3 nucleotide sequence: TGTGCCAGCAGTTACCTACGGGAGAACTATGGCTACACCTTC.

The chain joins TRBV14 to TRBJ2-1; 14 bases align to TRBD2. The V segment lost 8 bases and the J segment 0 bases; nucleotides outside the gene matches: 18. The CDR3 extends over 21 amino acids. Per the germline V gene, CDR1 is SGHDN and CDR2 is FVKESK. CDR3 DNA sequence: TGTGCCAGCTCAGGACTAGCGGGAGGCCCGTGGAGTCTCAGCTCCTACAATGAGCAGTTCTTC. It specifies CASSGLAGGPWSLSSYNEQFF.

The gene calls are TRBV5-6 and TRBJ2-1; maybe TRBD2 (6 bases). CDR3 length: 12 residues. Per the germline V gene, CDR1 is SGHDT and CDR2 is YYEEEE. The ends were cut back, 5 bases at V and 10 bases at J, with 13 bases in the middle. In DNA, the CDR3 is TGTGCCAGCAGAGGACTGAGCGGGGAGCAGTTCTTC. Its protein product is CASRGLSGEQFF.

The rearrangement joins TRBV7-2 to TRBJ2-7, with 10 bases lining up with TRBD2. CDR1 and CDR2 (germline): SGHTA, FQGNSA. The CDR3 has 16 amino acids. V lost 5 bases to trimming and J lost 3 bases; unmatched junction nucleotides: 10. The CDR3 nucleotides are TGTGCCAGCAGCATAGACTCCGGGACTAGCGTCTACGAGCAGTACTTC. Translation: CASSIDSGTSVYEQYF.

The rearrangement links TRBV4-3 to TRBJ2-3; 8 bases fit TRBD2. The V gene's germline CDR1 is LGHNA and CDR2 YSLEER. V lost 4 bases and J lost 0; bases outside the gene matches: 3. The CDR3 sequence is 15 residues long. CDR3 protein: CASSLSGASTDTQYF. CDR3 in DNA: TGCGCCAGCAGCCTTAGCGGGGCTAGCACAGATACGCAGTATTTT.

This chain connects TRBV9 to TRBJ1-1, with 11 bases aligning to TRBD1. V gave up 0 bases and J gave up 4 bases; unmatched junction bases: 5. The germline CDR1 and CDR2 sequences are SGDLS and YYNGEE. This CDR3 spans 16 amino acids. The CDR3 loop is CASSVGLGTGGTEAFF. CDR3 coding DNA: TGTGCCAGCAGCGTAGGGCTCGGGACAGGGGGCACTGAAGCTTTCTTT.